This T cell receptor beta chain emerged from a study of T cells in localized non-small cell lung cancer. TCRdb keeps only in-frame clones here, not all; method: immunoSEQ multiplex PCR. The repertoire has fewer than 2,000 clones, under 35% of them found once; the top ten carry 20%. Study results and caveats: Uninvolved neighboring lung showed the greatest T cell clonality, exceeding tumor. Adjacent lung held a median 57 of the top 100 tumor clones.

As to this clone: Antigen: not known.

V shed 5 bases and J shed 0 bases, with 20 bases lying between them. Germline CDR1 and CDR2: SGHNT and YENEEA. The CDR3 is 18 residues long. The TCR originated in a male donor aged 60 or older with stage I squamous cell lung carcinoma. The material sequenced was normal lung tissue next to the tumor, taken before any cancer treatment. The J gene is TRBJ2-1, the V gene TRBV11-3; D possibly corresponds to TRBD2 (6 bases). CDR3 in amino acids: CASSAGGGARSSYNEQFF. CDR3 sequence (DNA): TGTGCCAGCAGCGCCGGAGGAGGGGCTCGGAGCTCCTACAATGAGCAGTTCTTC.